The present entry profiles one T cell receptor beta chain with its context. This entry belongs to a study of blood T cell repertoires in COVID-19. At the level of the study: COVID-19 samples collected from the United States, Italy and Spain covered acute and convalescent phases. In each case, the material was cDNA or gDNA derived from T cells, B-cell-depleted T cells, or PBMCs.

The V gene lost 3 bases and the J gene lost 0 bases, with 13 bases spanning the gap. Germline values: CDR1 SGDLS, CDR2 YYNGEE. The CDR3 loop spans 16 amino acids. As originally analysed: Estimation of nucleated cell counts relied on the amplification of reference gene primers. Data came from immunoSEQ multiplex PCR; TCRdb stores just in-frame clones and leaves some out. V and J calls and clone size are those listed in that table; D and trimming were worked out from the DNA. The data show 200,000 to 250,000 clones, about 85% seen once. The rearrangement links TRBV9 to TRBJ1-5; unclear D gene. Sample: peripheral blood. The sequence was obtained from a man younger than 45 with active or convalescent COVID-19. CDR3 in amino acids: CASSARELYSNQPQHF. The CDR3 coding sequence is TGTGCCAGCAGCGCCCGGGAACTTTATAGCAATCAGCCCCAGCATTTT. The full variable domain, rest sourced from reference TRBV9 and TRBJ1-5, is DSGVTQTPKHLITATGQRVTLRCSPRSGDLSVYWYQQSLDQGLQFLIQYYNGEERAKGNILERFSAQQFPDLHSELNLSSLELGDSALYFCASSARELYSNQPQHFGDGTRLSIL.